The present entry profiles one T cell receptor beta chain with its context. What it recognizes is unknown. These data come from a study of cytomegalovirus exposure and HLA in healthy donors. Overall study context: The approximately 120 validation repertoires and the 650 to 850 first-cohort repertoires shared a platform, a later analysis reported. Points from the study as a whole: For cytomegalovirus status, the classifier reportedly gave diagnoses with high specificity and sensitivity. It was found in a later analysis that first-cohort TCR clusters tended to co-occur in the 100 to 150 validation repertoires.

TCRdb's copy holds only in-frame clones and misses some; the assay was immunoSEQ multiplex PCR. The table lists 150,000 or so clones, approximately 94% of them singletons. Sequencing was carried out using PBMCs. The receptor was derived from a man younger than 35 in good health and CMV-seropositive.

CDR3 in DNA: TGTGCCAGCAGCGTAGGAGGACAGGGGGACCTCTACGAGCAGTACTTC. This sequence encodes CASSVGGQGDLYEQYF. The genes are TRBV9 and TRBJ2-7; 10 bases agree with TRBD1. Unmatched junction bases numbered 6, after V lost 0 bases and J lost 3 bases. The CDR3 sequence is 16 residues long. The germline V gene encodes CDR1 SGDLS and CDR2 YYNGEE.